One TCR beta chain is described in this entry. What this receptor recognizes is not known. No quality values exist for individual bases; no much larger clone is one base distant. TCRbeta CDR3 regions were amplified from genomic DNA by means of the immunoSEQ Assay, a bias-controlled multiplex PCR. Concerning the study's data processing: The number of nucleated cells in each sample was estimated from the amplification of reference gene primers within the assay. To quantify the absolute abundance of each unique TCRbeta CDR3 rearrangement, sequence reads were collapsed and filtered. For each sample, productive Simpson clonality was calculated by taking the square root of Simpson's diversity index across productive rearrangements. Imported from immuneACCESS, the table was reduced by TCRdb to in-frame sequences with V and J called. These copies leave out some clones; in studies compared against another copy, an unresolved V gene accounts for under half, and the cause of the remainder is not known. Clonal size and the V and J genes are those of that table, whereas D and trimming came from the DNA. Present in this sample are about 230,000 clones, approximately 83% of which were seen just once. The ten largest clones add up to under 5% of the sample.

Collaborating institutions collected whole blood in K2EDTA tubes following their own protocols. Collaborator samples were shipped for TCRbeta analysis as frozen whole blood, isolated PBMCs, or DNA extracted from either sample type. This record belongs to a study of blood T cell repertoires in COVID-19 (dated by TCRdb to the early 2020s). About the study as a whole: The collaborator samples originated in the United States, Italy and Spain and spanned the acute and convalescent phases of COVID-19. Where available, HLA class I and class II types were taken from metadata supplied by the sample provider and were not determined by assay-based typing. The samples were drawn from the first 160 participants of the ongoing ImmuneRACE study and from 950 to 1,500 subjects provided by 6 global collaborators. The prospective study material was composed of cDNA or gDNA derived from T cells, B-cell-depleted T cells, or PBMCs. The dataset comprised deeply sampled blood TCRbeta repertoires from subjects exposed to, actively infected with, or recovered from COVID-19. The repertoires were made available in a free public database intended to serve as a resource for research on the immune response to SARS-CoV-2. Nearly every sample came with metadata listing a de-identified subject ID, COVID-19 status, age in years and sex. Here is what the overall study found, with its caveats: The quantity of clinical and demographic metadata differed by source and by participant and was supplied without curation.

Relative to germline, V is missing 5 bases and J is missing 3 bases, with 5 bases of the junction outside any gene match. The CDR3 numbers 14 residues from cysteine through phenylalanine. This entry keeps only the CDR3 DNA: 42 bases, framed from base 1. Taken from the germline V gene (reference sequence), the CDR1 and CDR2 loops are SEHNR and FQNEAQ. The sequence was collected from a man aged 45 to 65 with active or convalescent COVID-19. The specimen was peripheral blood. The chain couples TRBV7-9 to TRBJ2-3, and TRBD2 matches 7 of the central bases. The CDR3 corresponds to CASSPGGGTDTQYF. The sequence in DNA is TGTGCCAGCAGCCCTGGCGGGGGAACAGATACGCAGTATTTT.